These 25 T cell receptor beta chains originate from one sample sequenced in a study of OX40 agonist ivuxolimab in advanced cancers. The method was immunoSEQ multiplex PCR; TCRdb's version includes in-frame clones alone and lacks a portion of them. The data show around 26,000 clones, 75% to 85% seen once. Sequencing used CD4+ or CD8+ T cells sorted from blood, obtained in a trial of the OX40 agonist ivuxolimab. The receptors derive from an adult with an advanced solid tumor such as melanoma, head and neck, liver or kidney cancer.

CDR3: CASSLFDRVLAGLNEQFF. The CDR3 coding sequence is TGTGCCAGCAGTTTATTCGACAGAGTACTAGCGGGCCTCAATGAGCAGTTCTTC. V gene TRBV5-4 combines with J gene TRBJ2-1, with TRBD2 identical over 9 bases. Germline CDR1 is SGHNT and CDR2 is YYREEE (reference sequence). The CDR3 has 18 residues. Trimming removed 5 bases from V and 6 bases from J; junction bases left unmatched: 18. Based on the CDR3 plus reference TRBV5-4 and TRBJ2-1, the full variable domain is ETGVTQSPTHLIKTRGQQVTLRCSSQSGHNTVSWYQQALGQGPQFIFQYYREEENGRGNFPPRFSGLQFPNYSSELNVNALELDDSALYLCASSLFDRVLAGLNEQFFGPGTRLTVL.

CDR3 region: CASSPEAGGWTGELFF. In DNA, the CDR3 is TGTGCCAGCAGCCCGGAGGCGGGGGGCTGGACCGGGGAGCTGTTTTTT. This chain joins TRBV7-2 and TRBJ2-2; TRBD2 matches at 8 bases. The V segment lost 5 bases and the J segment 5 bases; nucleotides outside the gene matches: 10. This CDR3 has 16 amino acids. From germline, CDR1 is SGHTA and CDR2 FQGNSA.

This clone was picked up a small number of times. The sample contains more than one DNA sequence encoding this CDR3. The chain links TRBV6-5 to TRBJ2-2, with D possibly matching TRBD2 (7 bases). The V end lost 5 bases, the J end lost 6 bases, and 10 bases lay between the germline ends. CDR3 length: 13 amino acids. Germline CDR1 reads MNHEY; CDR2 reads SVGAGI. This chain's CDR3 is CASSPGGAGELFF. CDR3 in DNA: TGTGCCAGCAGTCCGGGGGGCGCCGGGGAGCTGTTTTTT.

The V gene is TRBV5-5, the J gene TRBJ1-6; D uncertain. Germline V CDR1 and CDR2: SGHKS, YYEKEE (reference sequence). This CDR3 is 19 amino acids long. Trimming stripped 0 bases from V and 8 bases from J, with 24 bases between. The CDR3 region is CASSLEVSGVITSHSPLHF. In DNA form, the CDR3 reads TGTGCCAGCAGCTTGGAGGTATCCGGGGTGATCACCTCACATTCACCCCTCCACTTT.

The chain joins TRBV2 to TRBJ2-7; TRBD1 agrees at 12 bases. CDR3 length: 19 amino acids. V shed 7 bases and J 2 bases; nucleotides not matched to a gene: 18. Germline V gene lookup returns CDR1 SNHLY and CDR2 FYNNEI. The CDR3, as DNA: TGTGCCAGCATTTCAATAAAGGGACAGGGGGCGAATTCTCCCTACGAGCAGTACTTC. Its protein is CASISIKGQGANSPYEQYF.

The chain carries TRBV27 and TRBJ2-1; 7 bases agree with TRBD2. The CDR3 is 15 amino acids. The germline CDR1 and CDR2 sequences are MNHEY and SMNVEV (reference sequence). V dropped 0 bases and J dropped 5; count of bases not matched to a gene: 4. This chain's CDR3 is CASSLSLAAHNEQFF. CDR3 in DNA: TGTGCCAGCAGTTTATCTCTAGCGGCCCACAATGAGCAGTTCTTC.

The rearrangement links TRBV7-9 to TRBJ1-5, with 10 bases identical to TRBD1. CDR3 length: 16 amino acids. The germline V gene has CDR1 SEHNR and CDR2 FQNEAQ (reference sequence). Unmatched junction bases numbered 1, after V lost 0 bases and J lost 2 bases. The CDR3 DNA follows: TGTGCCAGCAGCTTAGCGGGGACAGGGGGCAATCAGCCCCAGCATTTT. Translation gives CASSLAGTGGNQPQHF.

This clone has a count of ten or more. This chain joins TRBV29-1 and TRBJ2-2; maybe TRBD2 (5 bases). The V end was cut by 4 bases, the J end by 1 base, with 7 bases between. The CDR3 sequence is 13 residues long. Looked up from germline, CDR1 is SQVTM and CDR2 is ANQGSEA. The CDR3 reads CSVAGLNTGELFF. Here the CDR3 DNA reads TGCAGCGTTGCTGGACTGAACACCGGGGAGCTGTTTTTT.

This chain joins TRBV10-3 and TRBJ2-3; perhaps TRBD2 as D (6 bases). Germline CDR1 ENHRY, CDR2 SYGVKD. Trimming took off 2 bases at V and 2 bases at J, with 11 bases between the two ends. CDR3 size: 15 residues. The CDR3 nucleotides are TGTGCCATCAGTGAGGCGGGGCATTTCACAGATACGCAGTATTTT. This encodes CAISEAGHFTDTQYF.

This clone appeared once. This chain links TRBV19 with TRBJ2-2; D gene ambiguous. The CDR3 extends over 15 amino acids. V gave up 5 bases and J gave up 0 bases, with 10 bases separating them. CDR1 is LNHDA, CDR2 SQIVND, per germline (reference sequence). The CDR3 coding sequence is TGTGCCAGTAGTGTTTCTAGGTCGAACACCGGGGAGCTGTTTTTT. This codes for CASSVSRSNTGELFF.

In its sample, this clone was seen once. The chain has TRBV5-4 and TRBJ2-7; no clear D gene. V dropped 3 bases and J dropped 9 bases, with 16 bases sitting between them. This CDR3 spans 13 amino acids. CDR1 is SGHNT, CDR2 YYREEE, per germline (reference sequence). The CDR3, as DNA: TGTGCCAGCAGCTCCCCGAATGAGGTCGGGCAGTACTTC. It yields the protein CASSSPNEVGQYF.

The CDR3: CASSHGGSYEQYF. CDR3 DNA: TGTGCCAGCAGCCATGGCGGCTCCTACGAGCAGTACTTC. The rearrangement uses TRBV4-2 and TRBJ2-7; no firm D call. Trimming shortened V by 3 bases and J by 0 bases, and 6 bases separated the two germline ends. CDR3 size: 13 residues. CDR1 is LGHNA and CDR2 is YNFKEQ in the germline V gene.

This clone is large by share. The chain uses TRBV4-1 and TRBJ2-7; 9 bases match TRBD1. This CDR3 has 16 residues. V lost 0 bases to trimming and J lost 4 bases; unmatched junction nucleotides: 7. The germline V gene encodes CDR1 MGHRA and CDR2 YSYEKL. In DNA form, the CDR3 reads TGCGCCAGCAGCCAAGAAAAACAGGGGGCTCAATACGAGCAGTACTTC. Translating gives CASSQEKQGAQYEQYF.

The V and J genes are TRBV5-4 and TRBJ1-5; possible D gene TRBD1, 6 bases. The germline V and J ends were trimmed by 2 bases and 5 bases, with 8 bases remaining between them. Germline V lookup: CDR1 SGHNT, CDR2 YYREEE (reference sequence). The CDR3 loop spans 13 amino acids. CDR3 DNA: TGTGCCAGCAGCTTCGAGGGGGATCAGCCCCAGCATTTT. Protein product: CASSFEGDQPQHF. Complete variable domain (other parts from reference TRBV5-4 and TRBJ1-5): ETGVTQSPTHLIKTRGQQVTLRCSSQSGHNTVSWYQQALGQGPQFIFQYYREEENGRGNFPPRFSGLQFPNYSSELNVNALELDDSALYLCASSFEGDQPQHFGDGTRLSIL.

This clone appeared a single time. The chain combines TRBV9 with TRBJ2-2, with a possible D match to TRBD2 (5 bases). Trimming shortened V by 4 bases and J by 4 bases, and 17 bases separated the two germline ends. This CDR3 region has 16 residues. Per germline, CDR1 SGDLS and CDR2 YYNGEE. CDR3 in DNA: TGTGCCAGCAGCACCCCCCTCGAGGGCGCCACCGGGGAGCTGTTTTTT. Protein: CASSTPLEGATGELFF.

This rearrangement joins TRBV5-6 to TRBJ2-1; TRBD1 is a possible D gene (6 bases). The CDR3 is 15 residues long. V lost 2 bases, J lost 0 bases, and 9 bases lay in between. The germline V gene has CDR1 SGHDT and CDR2 YYEEEE. The CDR3 spells CASSFQGFSYNEQFF. DNA for the CDR3: TGTGCCAGCAGCTTTCAGGGGTTCTCCTACAATGAGCAGTTCTTC.

The chain employs TRBV5-1 and TRBJ2-1; 9 nucleotides align to TRBD1. Germline CDR1 reads SGHRS; CDR2 reads YFSETQ. This CDR3 spans 16 amino acids. V was pared by 4 bases and J by 4 bases, with 9 bases of the junction left unmatched. The CDR3 DNA follows: TGCGCCAGCAGCCGGGTGAGGGACAGGGTTTACAATGAGCAGTTCTTC. It encodes CASSRVRDRVYNEQFF.

CDR3 sequence (DNA): TGTGCCAGCAGCTTAGGTCAGGGGGTATCGGATGGCTACACCTTC. It is translated as CASSLGQGVSDGYTF. The chain links TRBV7-2 to TRBJ1-2; 7 positions match TRBD1. Losses at the gene ends were 1 base for V and 6 bases for J; bases not matched to a gene: 8. The CDR3 is 15 residues long. Germline values: CDR1 SGHTA, CDR2 FQGNSA.

This clone was detected a few times. This rearrangement joins TRBV27 to TRBJ1-5; tentative D call: TRBD1 (5 bases). Trimming cost V 6 bases and J 2 bases, with 5 bases left between them. The CDR3 length is 12 residues. Germline V lookup: CDR1 MNHEY, CDR2 SMNVEV (reference sequence). The chain's CDR3 is CASRTGNQPQHF. CDR3 nucleotides: TGTGCCAGCAGGACAGGCAATCAGCCCCAGCATTTT.

V and J are TRBV5-5 and TRBJ1-4; a possible D gene is TRBD1 (5 bases). The CDR3 has 15 residues. Germline CDR1 is SGHKS and CDR2 is YYEKEE (reference sequence). V was pared by 0 bases and J by 4 bases, with 10 bases between. The CDR3 protein is CASSLGQLSNEKLFF. The CDR3 nucleotides read TGTGCCAGCAGCTTGGGACAGCTCAGTAATGAAAAACTGTTTTTT.

The chain carries TRBV7-3 and TRBJ2-3, with 15 nucleotides matching TRBD2. The ends lost 4 bases at V and 4 bases at J; junction bases unmatched: 18. Germline V gives CDR1 SGHTA, CDR2 FQGTGA. The length of the CDR3 is 21 residues. Written as DNA, the CDR3 is TGTGCCAGCAGCTCCCATGATACCCGGACTAGCGGGAGGGCGGGGGCAGATACGCAGTATTTT. Encoded protein: CASSSHDTRTSGRAGADTQYF.

In its sample, this clone was seen once. The rearrangement uses TRBV13 and TRBJ2-7; D may match TRBD1 or TRBD2 (5 bases each). The CDR3 is made up of 14 amino acids. Germline V CDR1 and CDR2: PRHDT, FYEKMQ (reference sequence). V was cut by 1 base and J by 3 bases, with 10 bases left in between. The DNA of the CDR3 is TGTGCCAGCAGCTTAGAGGATGGGGGCTACGAGCAGTACTTC. It is translated as CASSLEDGGYEQYF.

The J gene is TRBJ1-6, the V gene TRBV11-3; no reliable D call. CDR3 length: 17 residues. CDR1 and CDR2 from the germline V gene are SGHNT and YENEEA. V lost 2 bases, J lost 9 bases, and 20 bases lay in between. CDR3 DNA sequence: TGTGCCAGCAGCTTAACGGGTGGGTCCTCAAGTGGTTCACCCCTCCACTTT. This codes for CASSLTGGSSSGSPLHF.

V and J are TRBV9 and TRBJ2-7, with D uncertain. This CDR3 region has 14 residues. From germline, CDR1 is SGDLS and CDR2 YYNGEE. Trimming stripped 0 bases from V and 3 bases from J, with 10 bases between. The CDR3 sequence is CASSVATGFYEQYF. The DNA for the CDR3 is TGTGCCAGCAGCGTAGCTACTGGGTTCTACGAGCAGTACTTC.

The rearrangement links TRBV5-1 to TRBJ1-1; no clear D gene. CDR1 and CDR2 (germline): SGHRS, YFSETQ. V gave up 5 bases and J gave up 3 bases, with 8 bases separating them. There are 12 residues in the CDR3. The DNA of the CDR3 is TGCGCCAGCAGGGAGTGGGACACTGAAGCTTTCTTT. It is translated as CASREWDTEAFF.